Following are 6 T cell receptor beta chains from one sample sequenced in a study of cytomegalovirus exposure and HLA in healthy donors. The data were produced by immunoSEQ multiplex PCR, yet TCRdb's version contains in-frame clones alone and is incomplete. The sample consists of 150,000 to 200,000 clones, around 85% of them appearing once. The material sequenced was PBMCs. These receptors all come from a man aged 18 to 29 in good health and CMV-seropositive.

The rearrangement uses TRBV29-1 and TRBJ1-5; D unclear. The CDR3 loop spans 12 amino acids. Germline loops: CDR1 SQVTM, CDR2 ANQGSEA. V lost 0 bases to trimming and J lost 6 bases, with 6 bases between them. The CDR3 reads CSVEDPGQPQHF. CDR3 nucleotide sequence: TGCAGCGTTGAAGATCCCGGTCAGCCCCAGCATTTT.

This chain uses TRBV6-1 with TRBJ2-5; weak D call: TRBD1 (6 bases). The CDR3 runs 14 residues. Germline CDR1 is MNHNS and CDR2 is SASEGT. The ends were cut back, 3 bases at V and 2 bases at J, with 10 bases in the middle. The CDR3 protein is CASSDWTAQETQYF. The CDR3 DNA follows: TGTGCCAGCAGTGATTGGACAGCGCAAGAGACCCAGTACTTC.

This sequence joins TRBV6-5 and TRBJ1-2; 8 bases line up with TRBD1. CDR3 length: 15 residues. Germline-derived CDR1 and CDR2 are MNHEY and SVGAGI. J was trimmed by 6 bases and V by 2 bases; bases with no gene match: 8. Here the CDR3 reads CASSYQGAPFDGYTF. CDR3 nucleotide sequence: TGTGCCAGCAGTTACCAGGGGGCCCCTTTTGATGGCTACACCTTC.

This clone is a singleton in its sample. The chain joins TRBV28 to TRBJ1-5; no clear D. CDR1 and CDR2 from the germline V gene are MDHEN and SYDVKM. Trimming took 4 bases from V and 4 from J, leaving 5 bases between them. The CDR3 consists of 12 residues. The CDR3 spells CASSSRNQPQHF. CDR3 nucleotides: TGTGCCAGCAGTTCCAGGAATCAGCCCCAGCATTTT.

A single count supports this clone. The CDR3: CASSQDMTGAYGYTF. CDR3 in DNA: TGTGCCAGCAGCCAAGACATGACAGGGGCCTATGGCTACACCTTC. The chain recombines TRBV14 with TRBJ1-2, with 8 bases aligning to TRBD1. This CDR3 region has 15 residues. The germline gives CDR1 SGHDN, CDR2 FVKESK. The ends lost 0 bases at V and 4 bases at J; junction bases unmatched: 4.

The J gene is TRBJ2-7, the V gene TRBV29-1, with TRBD1 identical over 9 bases. The germline CDR1 and CDR2 sequences are SQVTM and ANQGSEA. The V gene end was trimmed by 6 bases and the J gene end by 2 bases; junction bases not matched to a gene: 5. This CDR3 comprises 13 residues. CDR3 region: CSVGQGSAYEQYF. For the CDR3, the DNA is TGCAGCGTCGGACAGGGGAGCGCCTACGAGCAGTACTTC.